These T cell receptor beta chains were read from a single sample in a study of T cell clonotyping in hematopoietic cell transplantation. The repertoire was sequenced with immunoSEQ multiplex PCR; TCRdb's copy has only in-frame clones and lacks some. The sample carries around 16,000 clones, around 93% recorded once. Sequencing used peripheral blood mononuclear cells, obtained before stem cell transplant. These receptors were collected from a man aged 18 to 35 with biphenotypic leukemia. Some clones in this sample may be carry-over from other donors' samples. The CDR3 runs from the conserved cysteine through the conserved F or W. D genes are given only for firm matches. Where a row states a size, it is once, few, many or the class of an expanded clone; other rows omit it.

TGTGCCAGCAGCGTAGTGCCCGGCGGGGGGACCCAGTACTTC CASSVVPGGGTQYF 14 TRBJ2-5 TRBD2 . TRBV9
TGCAGCGTCTCCGGGACACAAGCCTACGAGCAGTACTTC CSVSGTQAYEQYF 13 TRBJ2-7 . once TRBV29-1
TGCAGTGCTAGAATGGGACCTTCCCCGTATTTT CSARMGPSPYF 11 TRBJ2-3 . . TRBV20-1
TGTGCCAGCTCCGTCAGGGGTGAGCAGTTCTTC CASSVRGEQFF 11 TRBJ2-1 . . TRBV6-1
TGCGCCAGCAGCCAAGACCCCGGGGGGCCCCAGCATTTT CASSQDPGGPQHF 13 TRBJ1-5 . . TRBV4-1
TGTGCCAGCAGCTGGGGGGTTGGGGAAAAACTGTTTTTT CASSWGVGEKLFF 13 TRBJ1-4 . . TRBV5-6
TGTGCCAGCAGCCTCACCCGGGACAGCTCCTACAATGAGCAGTTCTTC CASSLTRDSSYNEQFF 16 TRBJ2-1 TRBD1 once TRBV7-3
TGTGCCAGCAGCGAGGACAGGGGCAATGAGCAGTTCTTC CASSEDRGNEQFF 13 TRBJ2-1 TRBD1 once TRBV7-3
TGCGCCAGCAGTTGGACTAGGGGCGAGACCCAGTACTTC CASSWTRGETQYF 13 TRBJ2-5 TRBD2 . TRBV4-1
TGTGCCAGCAGTCGAGAGGAGACCCAGTACTTC CASSREETQYF 11 TRBJ2-5 . . TRBV7-2
TGTGCCAGCAGCTTTGGCAGGGGAAGGCATCAGCCCCAGCATTTT CASSFGRGRHQPQHF 15 TRBJ1-5 . . TRBV7-2
TGTGCCAGCAGCTTAGACAGGGGAAATGAAAAACTGTTTTTT CASSLDRGNEKLFF 14 TRBJ1-4 TRBD1 . TRBV7-9
TGCAGCGTTGATCCAGGGTTGAACACTGAAGCTTTCTTT CSVDPGLNTEAFF 13 TRBJ1-1 . . TRBV29-1
TGCGCCAGCAGCTTGTTCCGCTACGAGCAGTACTTC CASSLFRYEQYF 12 TRBJ2-7 . . TRBV5-1
TGTGCCAGCAGTCCTTACTCGGGGTCATACAATGAGCAGTTCTTC CASSPYSGSYNEQFF 15 TRBJ2-1 . . TRBV6-5
TGTGCCTGGAGTCGAGGCTCCCCAAGCACAGATACGCAGTATTTT CAWSRGSPSTDTQYF 15 TRBJ2-3 . . TRBV30
TGCGCCAGCAGCCAAGCCTCACAGGGGGCTTATTCACCCCTCCACTTT CASSQASQGAYSPLHF 16 TRBJ1-6 TRBD1 . TRBV4-1
TGCGCCAGCAGCCCGGGCTACGAGCAGTACTTC CASSPGYEQYF 11 TRBJ2-7 . . TRBV5-1
TGTGCCTGGGATGGACAGGGGGCGGGTGATACGCAGTATTTT CAWDGQGAGDTQYF 14 TRBJ2-3 TRBD1 . TRBV30
TGTGCCAGCAGCTTACATTCGGGCAATCAGCCCCAGCATTTT CASSLHSGNQPQHF 14 TRBJ1-5 . . TRBV11-2
TGTGCCAGCAGTTCGGGACTAGCGGGGGGCAGACAGTACTTC CASSSGLAGGRQYF 14 TRBJ2-7 TRBD2 . TRBV28
TGTGCCAGCAGTCCCCAGGGGGTTAGCAATCAGCCCCAGCATTTT CASSPQGVSNQPQHF 15 TRBJ1-5 TRBD1 . TRBV28
TGTGCCAGCAGTGAAGTTCCAACAGATACGCAGTATTTT CASSEVPTDTQYF 13 TRBJ2-3 . . TRBV6-1
TGCGCCAGCAGCCTGCCGTTCCCCGGGGAGCTGTTTTTT CASSLPFPGELFF 13 TRBJ2-2 . . TRBV5-1